A single sample gave rise to the 23 T cell receptor beta chains below, sequenced in a study of cytomegalovirus exposure and HLA in healthy donors. The PCR contained 60 Vbeta and 13 Jbeta primers. Clones were sequenced by immunoSEQ multiplex PCR, and TCRdb holds only the in-frame ones, with some missing. Of about 160,000 clones listed, 75% to 80% are singletons. Sequenced: PBMCs. Receptor source: a woman aged 45 to 65 in good health and CMV-seropositive.

V gene TRBV9 combines with J gene TRBJ1-1; TRBD1 matches at 7 bases. V was clipped by 0 bases and J by 4 bases; unmatched bases: 6. Germline lookup yields CDR1 SGDLS and CDR2 YYNGEE. The CDR3 has 15 amino acids. The CDR3 bases are TGTGCCAGCAGCGTAGGAGGAGGGGGCATCACTGAAGCTTTCTTT. Protein: CASSVGGGGITEAFF.

This rearrangement joins TRBV10-3 to TRBJ2-7; 7 bases agree with TRBD1. The V gene's germline CDR1 is ENHRY and CDR2 SYGVKD. The CDR3 has 16 amino acids. V lost 9 bases, J lost 0 bases, and 14 bases stayed unmatched. The chain's CDR3 is CAIMDRTGRHSYEQYF. CDR3 sequence (DNA): TGTGCCATTATGGACCGGACAGGCAGACACTCCTACGAGCAGTACTTC.

The V call is TRBV5-8, the J call TRBJ2-3; possibly TRBD2 for D (6 bases). The CDR3 is 15 amino acids. V lost 3 bases, J lost 1 base, and 12 bases lay in between. CDR1 is SGHTS, CDR2 YDEGEE, per germline. The CDR3 is CASSYTKRGTDTQYF. In DNA, the CDR3 is TGTGCCAGCAGCTACACCAAGCGGGGCACAGATACGCAGTATTTT.

This clone was counted once. The gene calls are TRBV4-1 and TRBJ2-7, with D maybe TRBD2 (5 bases). The V gene lost 3 bases and the J gene lost 2 bases, with 5 bases spanning the gap. Germline CDR1 MGHRA, CDR2 YSYEKL. The CDR3 sequence is 12 residues long. DNA of the CDR3: TGCGCCAGCAGCCACGGGACCTACGAGCAGTACTTC. Translating it yields CASSHGTYEQYF.

This chain connects TRBV6-4 to TRBJ2-5; TRBD1 agrees at 8 bases. V was clipped by 4 bases and J by 2 bases; unmatched bases: 15. The CDR3 covers 18 residues. Germline V lookup: CDR1 MRHNA, CDR2 SNTAGT. The CDR3 DNA sequence: TGTGCCAGCAGTGCCTTGACTCCGGACAGGGTACAACAAGAGACCCAGTACTTC. Protein product: CASSALTPDRVQQETQYF.

The chain recombines TRBV6-6 with TRBJ1-1; D may be TRBD1 (5 bases). This CDR3 is built from 13 residues. Trimming cost V 6 bases and J 4 bases, with 12 bases left between them. Germline V gene data show CDR1 as MNHNY and CDR2 as SVGAGI (reference sequence). In DNA form, the CDR3 reads TGTGCCAGCAGCCCACTCGGGGGCACTGAAGCTTTCTTT. It encodes CASSPLGGTEAFF.

V and J are TRBV7-2 and TRBJ2-3; possible D gene TRBD2, 7 bases. Trimming removed 3 bases from V and 4 bases from J, with 14 bases in between. Germline assignment: CDR1 SGHTA and CDR2 FQGNSA. This CDR3 has 15 residues. The CDR3 is CASSFWGGAADTQYF. As DNA, the CDR3 is TGTGCCAGCAGCTTTTGGGGGGGGGCCGCAGATACGCAGTATTTT.

This clone has more than one count but fewer than ten. This chain links TRBV6-5 with TRBJ1-1, with D possibly TRBD1 on 5 matching bases. This CDR3 is 13 amino acids long. The V gene's germline CDR1 is MNHEY and CDR2 SVGAGI. V was shortened by 0 bases and J by 9 bases, with 11 bases between the two germline ends. The CDR3 region has the DNA TGTGCCAGCAGTTACTCGGGGCGGAGTAAAGCTTTCTTT. Encoded protein: CASSYSGRSKAFF.

The CDR3 DNA reads as TGTGCCAGCTCACCGAATTCAGGGGCCTTTAATCAGCCCCAGCATTTT. Its protein product is CASSPNSGAFNQPQHF. The V gene is TRBV18, the J gene TRBJ1-5; D is perhaps TRBD1 (6 bases). Trimming took 3 bases from V and 4 from J, leaving 16 bases between them. CDR1 KGHSH and CDR2 LQKENI come from the germline V gene. The CDR3 sequence is 16 residues long.

The CDR3 here is CSVGFQSYNEQFF. CDR3 sequence (DNA): TGCAGCGTTGGTTTCCAGTCCTACAATGAGCAGTTCTTC. The rearrangement joins TRBV29-1 to TRBJ2-1; D gene unclear. CDR1 and CDR2 from the germline V gene are SQVTM and ANQGSEA. V lost 4 bases to trimming and J lost 1 base, with 8 bases between them. This CDR3 has 13 amino acids.

The chain recombines TRBV19 with TRBJ2-1; TRBD1 agrees at 7 bases. Trimming at V came to 10 bases and at J to 2 bases, leaving 11 bases not matched to a gene. This CDR3 spans 15 amino acids. Looked up from germline, CDR1 is LNHDA and CDR2 is SQIVND (reference sequence). As DNA, the CDR3 is TGTGCCACCCGAAGGACAGGCATGACCTACAATGAGCAGTTCTTC. As protein: CATRRTGMTYNEQFF.

The CDR3: CASRPGQNTGELFF. The CDR3 region has the DNA TGTGCCAGTAGACCGGGACAGAACACCGGGGAGCTGTTTTTT. The chain employs TRBV19 and TRBJ2-2; a possible D gene is TRBD1 (6 bases). In germline, CDR1 is LNHDA, CDR2 SQIVND (reference sequence). V gave up 6 bases and J gave up 1 base, with 9 bases separating them. This CDR3 has 14 amino acids.

The V call is TRBV10-3, the J call TRBJ1-1, with TRBD1 identical over 8 bases. With 6 bases clipped from V and 0 bases from J, the junction kept 6 bases outside the gene matches. There are 15 residues in the CDR3. CDR1 is ENHRY, CDR2 SYGVKD, per germline. In nucleotides, the CDR3 is TGTGCCATCAGACGACAGGGGACCCTGAACACTGAAGCTTTCTTT. It specifies CAIRRQGTLNTEAFF.

The gene calls are TRBV19 and TRBJ2-1, with D uncertain. V was shortened by 3 bases and J by 5 bases, with 14 bases between the two germline ends. The CDR3 contains 15 residues. The germline gives CDR1 LNHDA, CDR2 SQIVND (reference sequence). The CDR3 loop is CASSISVSPDNEQFF. As DNA, the CDR3 is TGTGCCAGTAGTATCTCGGTATCCCCTGACAATGAGCAGTTCTTC.

The chain is built from TRBV7-8 and TRBJ2-1; TRBD1 matches at 8 bases. Germline assignment: CDR1 SGHVS and CDR2 FQNEAQ. J gave up 5 bases and V 7 bases, and 10 bases lay outside the gene matches. The CDR3 sequence is 15 residues long. The CDR3 region has the DNA TGTGCCAGCAATAGACAGGGGAGGTCCAACAATGAGCAGTTCTTC. Translating it yields CASNRQGRSNNEQFF.

This chain links TRBV18 with TRBJ2-5; a weak D match, TRBD2 (6 bases). Between the trimmed V and J ends, which lost 6 bases and 5 bases, there was a span of 16 bases. The germline gives CDR1 KGHSH, CDR2 LQKENI. The CDR3 sequence is 14 residues long. The CDR3 DNA reads TGTGCCAGCTCCCCGCCGGGAGCCTCGGAGACCCAGTACTTC. This codes for CASSPPGASETQYF.

The rearrangement joins TRBV9 to TRBJ2-1, with 9 bases matching TRBD1. CDR3 length: 15 amino acids. Germline V gene data show CDR1 as SGDLS and CDR2 as YYNGEE. V was clipped by 4 bases and J by 8 bases; unmatched bases: 10. CDR3 protein: CASSLGTGNLYEQFF. Written as DNA, the CDR3 is TGTGCCAGCAGCCTGGGGACAGGGAATCTCTATGAGCAGTTCTTC.

The chain links TRBV6-6 to TRBJ1-6, with D hard to call. The CDR3 is made up of 12 amino acids. Germline V lookup: CDR1 MNHNY, CDR2 SVGAGI (reference sequence). V was cut by 2 bases and J by 8 bases, with 4 bases left in between. The CDR3 region has the DNA TGTGCCAGCAGTTACCGAGATTCACCCCTCCACTTT. Translating it yields CASSYRDSPLHF.

The rearrangement links TRBV7-9 to TRBJ2-3, with 7 bases aligning to TRBD2. CDR3 length: 19 residues. After removal of 4 bases from V and 0 bases from J, the junction contained 16 bases not matched to a gene. Germline assignment: CDR1 SEHNR and CDR2 FQNEAQ (reference sequence). This CDR3 is CASSSLASRPSTSTDTQYF. The CDR3, as DNA: TGTGCCAGCAGCTCACTAGCGAGTAGGCCCAGCACTAGCACAGATACGCAGTATTTT.

The chain has TRBV6-5 and TRBJ2-1, with a tentative D call TRBD2 (6 bases). The germline V gene encodes CDR1 MNHEY and CDR2 SVGAGI. This CDR3 is built from 14 residues. Trimming left V 2 bases short and J 1 base short, with 6 bases between. CDR3: CASSYGGSYNEQFF. The CDR3 coding sequence is TGTGCCAGCAGTTACGGGGGGTCCTACAATGAGCAGTTCTTC.

The genes are TRBV2 and TRBJ2-1; maybe TRBD1 (5 bases). From germline, CDR1 is SNHLY and CDR2 FYNNEI. The CDR3 loop spans 13 amino acids. V was trimmed by 8 bases and J by 8 bases, leaving 16 bases between them. This CDR3 reads CASWQGTYDEQFF. CDR3 coding DNA: TGTGCCAGCTGGCAGGGTACTTACGATGAGCAGTTCTTC.

This clone was seen only a few times. The J gene is TRBJ2-7, the V gene TRBV5-1, with D possibly being TRBD2 (6 bases). Germline CDR1 reads SGHRS; CDR2 reads YFSETQ. This CDR3 contains 14 residues. V gave up 0 bases and J gave up 3 bases, with 10 bases separating them. The CDR3 sequence: CASSLDGGHYEQYF. In DNA form, the CDR3 reads TGCGCCAGCAGCTTGGATGGAGGGCACTACGAGCAGTACTTC.

The chain employs TRBV6-1 and TRBJ1-5; D possibly corresponds to TRBD1 (6 bases). Per the germline V gene, CDR1 is MNHNS and CDR2 is SASEGT. The CDR3 extends over 15 amino acids. Trimming took 6 bases from V and 5 from J, leaving 17 bases between them. The DNA for the CDR3 is TGTGCCAGCAGGGGACAAATTACTAACGATCAGCCCCAGCATTTT. It yields the protein CASRGQITNDQPQHF.